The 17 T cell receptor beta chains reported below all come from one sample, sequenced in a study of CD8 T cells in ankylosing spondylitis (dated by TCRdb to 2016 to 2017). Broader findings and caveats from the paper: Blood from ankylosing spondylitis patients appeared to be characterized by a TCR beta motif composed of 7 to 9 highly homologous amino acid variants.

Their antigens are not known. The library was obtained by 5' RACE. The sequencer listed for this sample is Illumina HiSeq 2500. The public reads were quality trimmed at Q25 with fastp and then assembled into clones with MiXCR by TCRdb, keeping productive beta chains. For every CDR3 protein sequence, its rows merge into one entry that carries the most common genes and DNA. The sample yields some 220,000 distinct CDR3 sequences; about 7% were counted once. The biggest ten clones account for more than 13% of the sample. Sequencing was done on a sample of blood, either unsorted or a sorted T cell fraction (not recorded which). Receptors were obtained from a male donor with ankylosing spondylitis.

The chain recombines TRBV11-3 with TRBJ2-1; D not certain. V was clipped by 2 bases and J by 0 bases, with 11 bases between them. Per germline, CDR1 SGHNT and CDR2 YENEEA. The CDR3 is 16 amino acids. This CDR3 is CASSLSSTFSYNEQFF. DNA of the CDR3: TGTGCCAGCAGCTTAAGCAGCACCTTCTCCTACAATGAGCAGTTCTTC.

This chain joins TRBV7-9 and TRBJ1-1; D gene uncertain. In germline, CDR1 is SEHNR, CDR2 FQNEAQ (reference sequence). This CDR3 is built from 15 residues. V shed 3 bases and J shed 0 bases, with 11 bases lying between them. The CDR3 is CASSLLESLNTEAFF. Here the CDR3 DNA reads TGTGCCAGCAGCTTGTTGGAGAGCTTGAACACTGAAGCTTTCTTT.

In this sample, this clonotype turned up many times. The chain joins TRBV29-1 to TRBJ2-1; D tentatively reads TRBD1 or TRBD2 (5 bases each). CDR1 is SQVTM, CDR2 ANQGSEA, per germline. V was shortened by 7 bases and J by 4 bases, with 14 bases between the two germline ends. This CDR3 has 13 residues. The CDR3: CSATGTEYNEQFF. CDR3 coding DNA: TGCAGCGCTACCGGGACGGAGTACAATGAGCAGTTCTTC.

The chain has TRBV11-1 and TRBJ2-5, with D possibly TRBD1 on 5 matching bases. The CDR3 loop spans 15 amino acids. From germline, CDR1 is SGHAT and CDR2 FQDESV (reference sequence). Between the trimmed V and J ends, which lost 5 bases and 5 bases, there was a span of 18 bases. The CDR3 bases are TGTGCCAGCAGCGCGCCGCAGGGTGTTGGTGAGACCCAGTACTTC. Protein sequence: CASSAPQGVGETQYF. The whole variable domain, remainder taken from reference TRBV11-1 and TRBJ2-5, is EAEVAQSPRYKITEKSQAVAFWCDPISGHATLYWYRQILGQGPELLVQFQDESVVDDSQLPKDRFSAERLKGVDSTLKIQPAELGDSAMYLCASSAPQGVGETQYFGPGTRLLVL.

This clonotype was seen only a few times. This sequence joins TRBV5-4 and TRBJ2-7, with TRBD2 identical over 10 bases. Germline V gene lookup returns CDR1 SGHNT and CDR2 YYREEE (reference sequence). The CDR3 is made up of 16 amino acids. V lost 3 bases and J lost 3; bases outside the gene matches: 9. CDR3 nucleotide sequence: TGTGCCAGCAGCTGGCCCCTAGCGGGAGCAGTCTACGAGCAGTACTTC. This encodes CASSWPLAGAVYEQYF.

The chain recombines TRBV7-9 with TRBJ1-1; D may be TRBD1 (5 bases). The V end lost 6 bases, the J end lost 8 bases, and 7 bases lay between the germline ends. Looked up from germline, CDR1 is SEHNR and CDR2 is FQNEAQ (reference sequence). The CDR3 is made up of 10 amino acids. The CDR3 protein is CASRRQEAFF. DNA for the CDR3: TGTGCCAGCAGAAGACAGGAAGCTTTCTTT.

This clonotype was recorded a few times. CDR3 sequence: CASSQQPQGRSTDTQYF. CDR3 nucleotides: TGTGCCAGCAGCCAACAACCACAGGGCCGTAGCACAGATACGCAGTATTTT. This sequence joins TRBV4-2 and TRBJ2-3, with a weak D call TRBD1 (6 bases). The CDR3 length is 17 residues. CDR1 LGHNA and CDR2 YNFKEQ come from the germline V gene. Trimming shortened V by 2 bases and J by 0 bases, and 15 bases separated the two germline ends.

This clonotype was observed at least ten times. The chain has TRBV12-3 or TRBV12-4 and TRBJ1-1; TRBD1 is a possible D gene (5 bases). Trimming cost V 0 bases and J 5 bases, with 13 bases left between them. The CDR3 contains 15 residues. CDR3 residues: CASSLASTGGTEAFF. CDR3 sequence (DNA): TGTGCCAGCAGTTTAGCGTCGACGGGGGGTACTGAAGCTTTCTTT.

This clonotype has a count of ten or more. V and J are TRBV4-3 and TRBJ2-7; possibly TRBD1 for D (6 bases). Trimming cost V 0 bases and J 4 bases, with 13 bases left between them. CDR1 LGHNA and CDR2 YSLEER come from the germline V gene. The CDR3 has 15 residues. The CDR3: CASSQDKGVGYEQYF. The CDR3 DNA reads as TGCGCCAGCAGCCAAGATAAGGGGGTTGGGTACGAGCAGTACTTC.

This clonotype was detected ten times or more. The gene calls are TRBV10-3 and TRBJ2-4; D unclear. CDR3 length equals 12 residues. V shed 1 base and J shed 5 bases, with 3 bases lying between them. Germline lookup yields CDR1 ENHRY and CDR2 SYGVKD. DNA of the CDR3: TGTGCCATCAGTGAGTTTCAAAACATTCAGTACTTC. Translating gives CAISEFQNIQYF.

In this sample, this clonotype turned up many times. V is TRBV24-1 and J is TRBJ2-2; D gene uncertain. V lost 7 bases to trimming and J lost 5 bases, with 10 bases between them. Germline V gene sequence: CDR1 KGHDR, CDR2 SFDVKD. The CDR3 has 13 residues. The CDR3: CATRGSRTGELFF. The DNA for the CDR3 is TGTGCCACCAGGGGGTCGAGAACCGGGGAGCTGTTTTTT.

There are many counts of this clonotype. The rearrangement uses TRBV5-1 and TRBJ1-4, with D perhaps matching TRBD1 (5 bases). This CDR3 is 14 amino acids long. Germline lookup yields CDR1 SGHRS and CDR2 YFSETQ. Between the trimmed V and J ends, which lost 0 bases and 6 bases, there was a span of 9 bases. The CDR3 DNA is TGCGCCAGCAGCTTGGCCGGGGGGTATGAAAAACTGTTTTTT. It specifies CASSLAGGYEKLFF.

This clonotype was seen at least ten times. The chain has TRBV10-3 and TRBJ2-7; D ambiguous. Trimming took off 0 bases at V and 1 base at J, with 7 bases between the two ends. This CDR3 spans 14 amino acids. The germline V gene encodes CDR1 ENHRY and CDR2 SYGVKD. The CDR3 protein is CAISESADSYEQYF. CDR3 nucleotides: TGTGCCATCAGTGAGTCAGCCGATTCCTACGAGCAGTACTTC.

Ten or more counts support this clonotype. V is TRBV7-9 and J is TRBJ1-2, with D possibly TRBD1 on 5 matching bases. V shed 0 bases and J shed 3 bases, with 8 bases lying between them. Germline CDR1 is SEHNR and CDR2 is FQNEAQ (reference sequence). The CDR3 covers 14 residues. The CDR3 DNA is TGTGCCAGCAGCTTAGCGCAGGGTGACTATGGCTACACCTTC. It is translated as CASSLAQGDYGYTF.

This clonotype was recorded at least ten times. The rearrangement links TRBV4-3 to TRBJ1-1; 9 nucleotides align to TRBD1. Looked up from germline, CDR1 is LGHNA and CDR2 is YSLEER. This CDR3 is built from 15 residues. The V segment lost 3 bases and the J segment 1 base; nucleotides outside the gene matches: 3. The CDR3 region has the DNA TGCGCCAGCAGCCACGGGACAGGGAGGAACACTGAAGCTTTCTTT. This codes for CASSHGTGRNTEAFF.

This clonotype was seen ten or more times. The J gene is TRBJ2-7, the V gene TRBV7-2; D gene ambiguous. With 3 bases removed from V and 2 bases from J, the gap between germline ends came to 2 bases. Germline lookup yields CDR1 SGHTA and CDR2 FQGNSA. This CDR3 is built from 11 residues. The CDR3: CASSFTYEQYF. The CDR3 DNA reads TGTGCCAGCAGCTTCACCTACGAGCAGTACTTC. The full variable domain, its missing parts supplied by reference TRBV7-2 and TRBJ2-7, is GAGVSQSPSNKVTEKGKDVELRCDPISGHTALYWYRQSLGQGLEFLIYFQGNSAPDKSGLPSDRFSAERTGGSVSTLTIQRTQQEDSAVYLCASSFTYEQYFGPGTRLTVT.

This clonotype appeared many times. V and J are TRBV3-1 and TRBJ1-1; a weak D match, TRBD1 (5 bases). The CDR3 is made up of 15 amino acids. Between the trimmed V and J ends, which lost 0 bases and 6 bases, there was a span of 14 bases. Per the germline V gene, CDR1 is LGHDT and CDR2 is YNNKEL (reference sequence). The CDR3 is CASSQDRSQGAEAFF. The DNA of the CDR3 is TGTGCCAGCAGCCAAGACCGGTCCCAGGGCGCTGAAGCTTTCTTT.